The text below deals with one T cell receptor beta chain. The data belong to a study of blood T cell repertoires in COVID-19. Study context: Samples taken during acute and convalescent COVID-19 were collected in the United States, Italy and Spain. In each case, the material was cDNA or gDNA derived from T cells, B-cell-depleted T cells, or PBMCs.

The CDR3 is 15 residues long. Germline CDR1 and CDR2: SEHNR and FQNEAQ (reference sequence). The J segment lost 4 bases and the V segment lost 3 bases, leaving 8 bases of the junction unmatched. Authors' analysis steps: The authors estimated nucleated cell counts from reference gene primer amplification. The method was immunoSEQ multiplex PCR; TCRdb's version includes in-frame clones alone and lacks a portion of them. That table furnishes V, J and clone size, whereas the DNA furnished D and trimming. The repertoire holds around 70,000 clones, with roughly 84% as singletons. The sample comprised peripheral blood. This chain joins TRBV7-9 and TRBJ2-7; TRBD2 matches at 8 bases. The origin of this receptor is a woman between 50 and 59 years old with acute or convalescent COVID-19. The CDR3 region is CASSFGGRPPYEQYF. In DNA, the CDR3 is TGTGCCAGCAGCTTTGGCGGGAGGCCACCGTACGAGCAGTACTTC.